A single sample gave rise to the 10 T cell receptor beta chains below, sequenced in a study of T-cell reconstitution after alpha-beta-depleted transplantation in children. A TCRbeta library incorporating unique molecular identifiers was prepared. MiXCR was run by TCRdb on the PCR reads, yielding one entry per CDR3 protein. The sample shows around 400,000 distinct CDR3 sequences, roughly 11% of them seen only once. This specimen consisted of PBMCs from the stem cell graft donor, obtained from the stem cell graft. All receptors come from a human donor who donated a stem cell graft to a child with acute myeloid leukemia.

This clonotype has more than one count but fewer than ten. The rearrangement uses TRBV29-1 and TRBJ1-1; the match to TRBD1 covers 8 bases. This CDR3 comprises 12 residues. Looked up from germline, CDR1 is SQVTM and CDR2 is ANQGSEA. J gave up 4 bases and V 6 bases, and 4 bases lay outside the gene matches. The CDR3 here is CSVRGRGTEAFF. CDR3 coding DNA: TGCAGCGTCAGGGGGCGCGGCACTGAAGCTTTCTTT.

This clonotype occurred a few times. The chain couples TRBV7-2 to TRBJ2-3; D ambiguous. With 5 bases removed from V and 0 bases from J, the gap between germline ends came to 15 bases. This CDR3 region has 16 residues. Germline V lookup: CDR1 SGHTA, CDR2 FQGNSA. CDR3 nucleotide sequence: TGTGCCAGCAGCCCAGGTCCCGTACCTAGCACAGATACGCAGTATTTT. This codes for CASSPGPVPSTDTQYF.

This clonotype was observed a few times. The chain couples TRBV10-3 to TRBJ2-7, with 12 bases matching TRBD2. V lost 10 bases and J lost 4; bases outside the gene matches: 8. Germline V CDR1 and CDR2: ENHRY, SYGVKD. The CDR3 covers 14 residues. CDR3 nucleotide sequence: TGTGCCACTCAACTAGCGGGAGGTGGGTACGAGCAGTACTTC. Its translation is CATQLAGGGYEQYF.

The chain combines TRBV7-2 with TRBJ2-7; maybe TRBD2 (6 bases). The V end lost 0 bases, the J end lost 0 bases, and 15 bases lay between the germline ends. CDR1 is SGHTA, CDR2 FQGNSA, per germline. The CDR3 contains 17 residues. The CDR3 DNA is TGTGCCAGCAGCTTAGCCCCCCGGGACTTCAGCTCCTACGAGCAGTACTTC. The encoded protein is CASSLAPRDFSSYEQYF.

The table lists this clonotype with a few counts. The chain recombines TRBV12-5 with TRBJ2-5; no reliable D call. V was cut by 4 bases and J by 9 bases, with 12 bases left in between. The CDR3 totals 12 residues. Germline loops: CDR1 LGHNT, CDR2 FRNRAP. The CDR3 here is CASGSENLAQYF. The CDR3 nucleotides are TGTGCTAGTGGTTCTGAGAATTTGGCCCAGTACTTC. Filled out from reference TRBV12-5 and TRBJ2-5, the complete variable domain reads DARVTQTPRHKVTEMGQEVTMRCQPILGHNTVFWYRQTMMQGLELLAYFRNRAPLDDSGMPKDRFSAEMPDATLATLKIQPSEPRDSAVYFCASGSENLAQYFGPGTRLLVL.

V usage is TRBV30 and J usage is TRBJ1-5, with D unresolved. CDR1 GTSNPN and CDR2 SVGIG come from the germline V gene (reference sequence). Trimming removed 0 bases at V and 4 bases at J, with 7 bases between. The CDR3 runs to 13 residues. CDR3 nucleotides: TGTGCCTGGAGTGTAATGGGGAATCAGCCCCAGCATTTT. Its translation: CAWSVMGNQPQHF.

The chain is built from TRBV12-3 or TRBV12-4 and TRBJ2-1, with 7 nucleotides matching TRBD1. V shed 6 bases, J shed 1 base, and the junction held 6 bases outside the gene matches. This CDR3 has 15 residues. CDR3 nucleotide sequence: TGTGCCAGCAGCCCACAGGGGATGTCCTACAATGAGCAGTTCTTC. It specifies CASSPQGMSYNEQFF.

This clonotype was found a few times. The chain uses TRBV18 and TRBJ1-1; TRBD1 is a possible D gene (5 bases). Trimming left V 6 bases short and J 5 bases short, with 13 bases between. Looked up from germline, CDR1 is KGHSH and CDR2 is LQKENI. The CDR3 length is 13 residues. The CDR3 bases are TGTGCCAGCTCTGGGGGAGAGGGGACTGAAGCTTTCTTT. Translating it yields CASSGGEGTEAFF.

In this sample, this clonotype turned up a few times. This chain joins TRBV19 and TRBJ2-1; D ambiguous. CDR1 is LNHDA, CDR2 SQIVND, per germline (reference sequence). V was clipped by 5 bases and J by 8 bases, with 7 bases between them. The CDR3 is 11 amino acids. CDR3 sequence: CASSFTHEQFF. The CDR3 DNA reads TGTGCCAGTAGTTTTACACATGAGCAGTTCTTC.

The chain is built from TRBV4-1 and TRBJ2-2; 8 nucleotides align to TRBD2. V dropped 1 base and J dropped 5; count of bases not matched to a gene: 9. From germline, CDR1 is MGHRA and CDR2 YSYEKL. The CDR3 runs 17 residues. This CDR3 reads CASSQAKLAEITGELFF. The CDR3 bases are TGCGCCAGCAGCCAAGCGAAACTAGCGGAAATAACCGGGGAGCTGTTTTTT.